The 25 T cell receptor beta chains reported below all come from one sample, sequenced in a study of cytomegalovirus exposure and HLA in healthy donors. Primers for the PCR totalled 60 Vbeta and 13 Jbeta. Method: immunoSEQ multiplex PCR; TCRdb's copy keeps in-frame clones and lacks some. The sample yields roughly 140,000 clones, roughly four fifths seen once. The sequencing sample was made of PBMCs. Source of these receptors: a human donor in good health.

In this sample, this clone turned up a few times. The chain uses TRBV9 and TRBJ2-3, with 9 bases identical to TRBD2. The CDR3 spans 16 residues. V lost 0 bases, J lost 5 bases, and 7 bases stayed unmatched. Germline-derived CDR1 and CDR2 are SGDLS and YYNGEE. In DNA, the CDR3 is TGTGCCAGCAGCGTAGCTCTAGCGGGAACGGTAGATACGCAGTATTTT. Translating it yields CASSVALAGTVDTQYF.

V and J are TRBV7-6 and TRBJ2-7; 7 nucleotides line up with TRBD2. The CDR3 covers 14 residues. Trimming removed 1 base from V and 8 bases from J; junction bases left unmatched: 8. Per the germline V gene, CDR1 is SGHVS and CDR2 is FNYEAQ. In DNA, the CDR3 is TGTGCCAGCAGCTTAGGTCTTGAGACTAGCAAGCAGTACTTC. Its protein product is CASSLGLETSKQYF.

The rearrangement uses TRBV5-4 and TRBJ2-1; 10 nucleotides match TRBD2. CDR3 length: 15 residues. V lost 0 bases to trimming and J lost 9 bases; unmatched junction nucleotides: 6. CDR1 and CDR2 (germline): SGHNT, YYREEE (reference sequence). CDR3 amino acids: CASSLGLAGLREQFF. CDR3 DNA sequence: TGTGCCAGCAGCTTGGGACTAGCGGGCCTTCGTGAGCAGTTCTTC.

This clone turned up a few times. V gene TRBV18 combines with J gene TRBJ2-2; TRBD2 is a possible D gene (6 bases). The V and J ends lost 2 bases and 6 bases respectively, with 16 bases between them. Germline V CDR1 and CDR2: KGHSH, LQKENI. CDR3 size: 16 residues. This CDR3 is CASSPVLAEEAGELFF. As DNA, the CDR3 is TGTGCCAGCTCACCAGTACTAGCCGAGGAGGCCGGGGAGCTGTTTTTT.

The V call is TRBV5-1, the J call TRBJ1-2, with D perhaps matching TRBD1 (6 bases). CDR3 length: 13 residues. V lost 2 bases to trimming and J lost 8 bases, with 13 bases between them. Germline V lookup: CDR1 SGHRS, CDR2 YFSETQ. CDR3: CASSFYREGGYTF. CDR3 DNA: TGCGCCAGCAGCTTTTACAGGGAAGGGGGCTACACCTTC.

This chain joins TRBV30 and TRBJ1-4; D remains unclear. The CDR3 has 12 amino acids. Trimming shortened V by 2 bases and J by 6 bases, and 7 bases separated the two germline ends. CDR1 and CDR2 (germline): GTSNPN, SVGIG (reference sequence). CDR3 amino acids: CAWSPPDEKLFF. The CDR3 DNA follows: TGTGCCTGGAGTCCCCCGGATGAAAAACTGTTTTTT.

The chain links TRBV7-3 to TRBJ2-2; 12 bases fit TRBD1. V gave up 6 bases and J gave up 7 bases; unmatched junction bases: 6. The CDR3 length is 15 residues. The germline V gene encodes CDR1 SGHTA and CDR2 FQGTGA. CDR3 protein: CASRRDRGHVGELFF. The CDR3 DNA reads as TGTGCCAGCAGGAGGGACAGGGGGCATGTCGGGGAGCTGTTTTTT.

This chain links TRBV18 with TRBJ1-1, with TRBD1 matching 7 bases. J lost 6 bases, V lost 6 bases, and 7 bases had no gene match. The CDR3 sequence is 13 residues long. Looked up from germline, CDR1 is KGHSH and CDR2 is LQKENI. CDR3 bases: TGTGCCAGCTCGCAAACACAGGGGTCTGAAGCTTTCTTT. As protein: CASSQTQGSEAFF.

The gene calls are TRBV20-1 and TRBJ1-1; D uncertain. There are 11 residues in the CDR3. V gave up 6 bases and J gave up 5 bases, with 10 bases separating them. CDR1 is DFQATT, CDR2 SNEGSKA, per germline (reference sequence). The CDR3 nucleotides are TGCAGTGCGCGGGTAGGAACTGAAGCTTTCTTT. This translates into CSARVGTEAFF.

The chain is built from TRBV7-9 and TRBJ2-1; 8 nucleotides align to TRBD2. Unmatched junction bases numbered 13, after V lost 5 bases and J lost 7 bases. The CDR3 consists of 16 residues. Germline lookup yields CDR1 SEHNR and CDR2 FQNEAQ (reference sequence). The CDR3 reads CASSPWSGGSRNEQFF. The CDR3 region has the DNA TGTGCCAGCAGCCCCTGGTCGGGAGGGTCCCGGAATGAGCAGTTCTTC.

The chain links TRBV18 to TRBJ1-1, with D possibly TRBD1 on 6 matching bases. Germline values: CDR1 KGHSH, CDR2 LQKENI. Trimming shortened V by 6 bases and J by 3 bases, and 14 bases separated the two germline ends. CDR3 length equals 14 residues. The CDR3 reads CASSSQGRDTEAFF. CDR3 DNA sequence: TGTGCCAGCTCGTCACAGGGAAGAGACACTGAAGCTTTCTTT.

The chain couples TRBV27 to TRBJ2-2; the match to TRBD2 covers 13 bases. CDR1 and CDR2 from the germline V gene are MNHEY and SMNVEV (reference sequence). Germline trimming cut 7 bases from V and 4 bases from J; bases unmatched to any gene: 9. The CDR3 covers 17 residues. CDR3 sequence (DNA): TGTGCCAGCAAGGGCCGACTAGCGGGGGGACGCACCGGGGAGCTGTTTTTT. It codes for CASKGRLAGGRTGELFF.

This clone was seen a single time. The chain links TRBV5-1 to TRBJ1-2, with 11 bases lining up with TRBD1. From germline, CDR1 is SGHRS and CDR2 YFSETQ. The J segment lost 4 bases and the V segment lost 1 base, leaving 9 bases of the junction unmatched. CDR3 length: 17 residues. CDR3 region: CASSLFLMGQGGYGYTF. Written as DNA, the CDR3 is TGCGCCAGCAGCTTGTTTTTAATGGGACAGGGGGGCTATGGCTACACCTTC.

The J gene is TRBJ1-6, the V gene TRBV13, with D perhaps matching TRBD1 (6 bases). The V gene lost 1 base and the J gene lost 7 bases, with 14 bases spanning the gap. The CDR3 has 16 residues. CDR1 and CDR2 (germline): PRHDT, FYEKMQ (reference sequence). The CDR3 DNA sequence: TGTGCCAGCAGCTTAGTTGGGGGCGGACTGAATTCACCCCTCCACTTT. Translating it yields CASSLVGGGLNSPLHF.

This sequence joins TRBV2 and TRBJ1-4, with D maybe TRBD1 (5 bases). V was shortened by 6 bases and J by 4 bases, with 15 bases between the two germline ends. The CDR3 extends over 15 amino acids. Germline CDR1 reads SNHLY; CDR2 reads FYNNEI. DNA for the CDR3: TGTGCCAGCAGATCTCGCGGGGGATTTAATGAAAAACTGTTTTTT. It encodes CASRSRGGFNEKLFF.

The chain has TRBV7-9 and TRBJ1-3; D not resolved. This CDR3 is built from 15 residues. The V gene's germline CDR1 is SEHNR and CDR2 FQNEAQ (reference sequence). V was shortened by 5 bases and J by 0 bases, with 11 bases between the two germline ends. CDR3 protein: CASSLPLSSGNTIYF. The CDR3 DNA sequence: TGTGCCAGCAGCCTCCCGCTGAGCTCTGGAAACACCATATATTTT.

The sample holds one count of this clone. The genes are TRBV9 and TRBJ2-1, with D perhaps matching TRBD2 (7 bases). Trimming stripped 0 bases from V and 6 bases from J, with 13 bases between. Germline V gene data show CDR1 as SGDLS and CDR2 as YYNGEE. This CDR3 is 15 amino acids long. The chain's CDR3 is CASSVEYRGANEQFF. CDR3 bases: TGTGCCAGCAGCGTAGAATATCGGGGGGCCAATGAGCAGTTCTTC.

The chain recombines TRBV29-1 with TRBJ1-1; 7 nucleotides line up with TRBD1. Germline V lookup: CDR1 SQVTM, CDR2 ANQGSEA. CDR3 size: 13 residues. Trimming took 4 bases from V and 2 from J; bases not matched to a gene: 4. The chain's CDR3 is CSVARQGNTEAFF. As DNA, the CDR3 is TGCAGCGTTGCTAGACAGGGTAACACTGAAGCTTTCTTT.

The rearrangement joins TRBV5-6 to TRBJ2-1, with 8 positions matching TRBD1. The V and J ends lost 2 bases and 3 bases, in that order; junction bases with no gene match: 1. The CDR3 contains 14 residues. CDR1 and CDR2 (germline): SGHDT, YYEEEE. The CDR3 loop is CASSFGTGYNEQFF. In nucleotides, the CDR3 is TGTGCCAGCAGCTTTGGGACAGGCTACAATGAGCAGTTCTTC.

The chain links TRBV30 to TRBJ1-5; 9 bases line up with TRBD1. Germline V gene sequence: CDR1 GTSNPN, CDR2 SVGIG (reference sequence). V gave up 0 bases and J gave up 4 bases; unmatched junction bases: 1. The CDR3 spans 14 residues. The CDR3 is CAWSVGQGNQPQHF. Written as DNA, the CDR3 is TGTGCCTGGAGTGTCGGACAGGGGAATCAGCCCCAGCATTTT. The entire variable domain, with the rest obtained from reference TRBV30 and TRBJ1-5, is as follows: SQTIHQWPATLVQPVGSPLSLECTVEGTSNPNLYWYRQAAGRGLQLLFYSVGIGQISSEVPQNLSASRPQDRQFILSSKKLLLSDSGFYLCAWSVGQGNQPQHFGDGTRLSIL.

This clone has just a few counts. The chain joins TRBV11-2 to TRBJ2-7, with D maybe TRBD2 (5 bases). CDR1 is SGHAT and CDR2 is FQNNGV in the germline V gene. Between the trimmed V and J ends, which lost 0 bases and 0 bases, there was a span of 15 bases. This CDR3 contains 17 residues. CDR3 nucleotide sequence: TGTGCCAGCAGCTTAGAGTTCGGGCTAGCCACCTCCTACGAGCAGTACTTC. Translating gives CASSLEFGLATSYEQYF.

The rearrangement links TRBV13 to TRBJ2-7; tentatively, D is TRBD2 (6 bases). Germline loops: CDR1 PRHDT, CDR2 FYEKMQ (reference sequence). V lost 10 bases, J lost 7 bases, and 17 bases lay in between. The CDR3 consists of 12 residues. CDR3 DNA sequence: TGTGCCACGTCCCGGGAGCAAAGGGAGCAGTACTTC. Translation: CATSREQREQYF.

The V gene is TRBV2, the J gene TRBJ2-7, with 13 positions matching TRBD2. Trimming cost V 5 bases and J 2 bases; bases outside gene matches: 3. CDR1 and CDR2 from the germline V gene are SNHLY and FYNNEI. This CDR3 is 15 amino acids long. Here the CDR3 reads CASSLGLAGTYEQYF. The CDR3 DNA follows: TGTGCCAGCAGTCTGGGACTAGCGGGAACCTACGAGCAGTACTTC.

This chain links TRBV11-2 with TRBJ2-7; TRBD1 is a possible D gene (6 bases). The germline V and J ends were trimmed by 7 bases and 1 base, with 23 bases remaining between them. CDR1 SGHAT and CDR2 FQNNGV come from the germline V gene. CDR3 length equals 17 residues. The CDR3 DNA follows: TGTGCCAGCACCGCGGTCAGGGGCGTGGATGGTTCCTACGAGCAGTACTTC. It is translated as CASTAVRGVDGSYEQYF.

CDR3 region: CASSFSGGRGYEQFF. The CDR3, as DNA: TGTGCCAGCAGCTTTAGCGGGGGCAGGGGTTATGAGCAGTTCTTC. V and J are TRBV7-9 and TRBJ2-1; 9 nucleotides line up with TRBD2. Unmatched junction bases numbered 8, after V lost 3 bases and J lost 8 bases. This CDR3 region has 15 residues. The germline CDR1 and CDR2 sequences are SEHNR and FQNEAQ (reference sequence).